The 14 T cell receptor beta chains listed next were all sequenced from one sample in a study of a mutant IDH1 vaccine in newly diagnosed glioma. Antigens of these TCRs are unknown. TCRdb keeps only in-frame clones here, not all; method: immunoSEQ multiplex PCR. The sample yields tens of thousands of clones, 75% to 85% seen once. Time point described: week 23, last vaccination. It was 300 ug of mutant IDH1 20-mer peptide that made up each vaccine dose, given with topical imiquimod. The sequencing used PBMCs, collected from a glioma patient whose treatment included an IDH1 peptide vaccine. These TCRs come from a man in his forties or fifties with glioma.

This clone has only a few counts. The rearrangement uses TRBV7-6 and TRBJ2-7; D is unresolved. V dropped 3 bases and J dropped 1 base, with 7 bases sitting between them. Per germline, CDR1 SGHVS and CDR2 FNYEAQ. The CDR3 sequence is 13 residues long. The CDR3 nucleotides read TGTGCCAGCAGCTTCGAGCTTTCCTACGAGCAGTACTTC. This translates into CASSFELSYEQYF.

V usage is TRBV7-2 and J usage is TRBJ1-1; no clear D gene. Trimming stripped 2 bases from V and 6 bases from J, with 4 bases between. The V gene's germline CDR1 is SGHTA and CDR2 FQGNSA. The CDR3 length is 11 residues. CDR3 sequence (DNA): TGTGCCAGCAGCTTAAAAGCTGAAGCTTTCTTT. It is translated as CASSLKAEAFF.

This clone was observed a single time. The CDR3 reads CASSQWGRESYGYTF. The CDR3 bases are TGCGCCAGCAGCCAATGGGGCAGGGAGAGCTATGGCTACACCTTC. This sequence joins TRBV4-1 and TRBJ1-2; weak D call: TRBD1 (5 bases). CDR3 length: 15 amino acids. Trimming removed 2 bases at V and 4 bases at J, with 14 bases between. The germline V gene encodes CDR1 MGHRA and CDR2 YSYEKL.

Written as DNA, the CDR3 is TGCGCCAGCAGTGAGAGGGCGGCAAAGGGCGGGGAGCTGTTTTTT. Translated, it gives CASSERAAKGGELFF. V and J are TRBV10-2 and TRBJ2-2; D uncertain. CDR1 is WSHSY and CDR2 is SAAADI in the germline V gene. The CDR3 extends over 15 amino acids. The germline V and J ends were trimmed by 2 bases and 7 bases, with 14 bases remaining between them.

The genes are TRBV7-8 and TRBJ2-7; no definite D call. This CDR3 region has 14 residues. V dropped 2 bases and J dropped 2 bases, with 10 bases sitting between them. Germline V lookup: CDR1 SGHVS, CDR2 FQNEAQ. CDR3: CASSLRSQTYEQYF. The CDR3 DNA is TGTGCCAGCAGCTTAAGGTCCCAGACCTACGAGCAGTACTTC.

The chain recombines TRBV5-4 with TRBJ2-7; 8 bases line up with TRBD1. The CDR3 sequence is 14 residues long. The ends lost 4 bases at V and 2 bases at J; junction bases unmatched: 5. From germline, CDR1 is SGHNT and CDR2 YYREEE (reference sequence). The CDR3 here is CASSPGQGAYEQYF. CDR3 sequence (DNA): TGTGCCAGCAGCCCAGGACAGGGAGCCTACGAGCAGTACTTC.

The chain is built from TRBV2 and TRBJ2-2; D may match TRBD1 or TRBD2 (6 bases each). Trimming removed 4 bases from V and 3 bases from J, with 15 bases in between. Germline loops: CDR1 SNHLY, CDR2 FYNNEI. There are 16 residues in the CDR3. As DNA, the CDR3 is TGTGCCAGCAGTGGCAGTGGGGGGCGCGACACCGGGGAGCTGTTTTTT. Protein product: CASSGSGGRDTGELFF.

This chain connects TRBV5-1 to TRBJ2-7; 7 bases match TRBD2. CDR3 size: 15 residues. Germline CDR1 SGHRS, CDR2 YFSETQ. The ends lost 0 bases at V and 6 bases at J; junction bases unmatched: 9. Here the CDR3 reads CASSLDWAGVSEQYF. The CDR3 coding sequence is TGCGCCAGCAGCTTGGATTGGGCGGGGGTAAGCGAGCAGTACTTC.

The chain links TRBV19 to TRBJ2-5; maybe TRBD2 (6 bases). This CDR3 contains 17 residues. V was clipped by 1 base and J by 1 base, with 16 bases between them. The V gene's germline CDR1 is LNHDA and CDR2 SQIVND (reference sequence). CDR3 nucleotide sequence: TGTGCCAGTAGTATAGCGAGGAGGGGCCCTCTCCAAGAGACCCAGTACTTC. This encodes CASSIARRGPLQETQYF. Based on the CDR3 plus reference TRBV19 and TRBJ2-5, the full variable domain is DGGITQSPKYLFRKEGQNVTLSCEQNLNHDAMYWYRQDPGQGLRLIYYSQIVNDFQKGDIAEGYSVSREKKESFPLTVTSAQKNPTAFYLCASSIARRGPLQETQYFGPGTRLLVL.

As DNA, the CDR3 is TGTGCCACCAGCAGAGATATGGCGTTAGCTTACGAGCAGTACTTC. Protein sequence: CATSRDMALAYEQYF. This rearrangement joins TRBV15 to TRBJ2-7; D remains ambiguous. Germline V CDR1 and CDR2: LNHNV, YYDKDF (reference sequence). Trimming cost V 0 bases and J 4 bases, with 13 bases left between them. This CDR3 has 15 residues.

V usage is TRBV6-1 and J usage is TRBJ2-6; no firm D call. V shed 2 bases and J shed 4 bases, with 12 bases lying between them. Germline V lookup: CDR1 MNHNS, CDR2 SASEGT. The CDR3 length is 16 residues. The CDR3 loop reads CASSEIGSAGANVLTF. The DNA for the CDR3 is TGTGCCAGCAGTGAAATCGGATCGGCCGGGGCCAACGTCCTGACTTTC.

This clone was counted between two and nine times. This chain links TRBV7-2 with TRBJ2-3; D call uncertain. V dropped 1 base and J dropped 0 bases, with 5 bases sitting between them. Germline-derived CDR1 and CDR2 are SGHTA and FQGNSA. This CDR3 is 14 amino acids long. The CDR3 sequence is CASSLVPSTDTQYF. Here the CDR3 DNA reads TGTGCCAGCAGCTTAGTGCCTAGCACAGATACGCAGTATTTT.

The gene calls are TRBV10-3 and TRBJ2-7; 9 bases agree with TRBD2. From germline, CDR1 is ENHRY and CDR2 SYGVKD. V lost 7 bases to trimming and J lost 0 bases; unmatched junction nucleotides: 4. The CDR3 sequence is 14 residues long. This chain's CDR3 is CAINPGLASYEQYF. The CDR3 bases are TGTGCCATCAATCCGGGACTAGCCTCCTACGAGCAGTACTTC.

A word on this clone: At one end the junction does not follow the germline gene, possibly because of a read error. The chain employs TRBV4-1 and TRBJ2-5, with 8 bases lining up with TRBD2. Germline values: CDR1 MGHRA, CDR2 YSYEKL. CDR3 length: 17 residues. The CDR3 region has the DNA TGCGCCAGCAGCCAAGCTCCCCCCGGGGGGGACCAAGACACCCAGTACTTC. Protein: CASSQAPPGGDQDTQYF.